The T cell receptor beta chain under discussion was sequenced for a study of shared clonotypes between healthy human individuals. Assay used: immunoSEQ multiplex PCR; TCRdb lists only in-frame clones, some missing. This table holds 2.5 million or so clones, around 90% found once. The TCR comes from a young man in good health. Source material: naive CD4+ T cells sorted from blood. The subset was: CD45RA+ positively selected.

The CDR3 DNA reads as TGTGCCACTTCCCTTCGGCCCCCGAGCTCCTACGAGCAGTACTTC. Amino acid sequence: CATSLRPPSSYEQYF. This chain connects TRBV10-3 to TRBJ2-7, with no clear D. Trimming pared 10 bases from V and 0 bases from J, leaving 19 bases between. Germline CDR1 ENHRY, CDR2 SYGVKD. This CDR3 is built from 15 residues.